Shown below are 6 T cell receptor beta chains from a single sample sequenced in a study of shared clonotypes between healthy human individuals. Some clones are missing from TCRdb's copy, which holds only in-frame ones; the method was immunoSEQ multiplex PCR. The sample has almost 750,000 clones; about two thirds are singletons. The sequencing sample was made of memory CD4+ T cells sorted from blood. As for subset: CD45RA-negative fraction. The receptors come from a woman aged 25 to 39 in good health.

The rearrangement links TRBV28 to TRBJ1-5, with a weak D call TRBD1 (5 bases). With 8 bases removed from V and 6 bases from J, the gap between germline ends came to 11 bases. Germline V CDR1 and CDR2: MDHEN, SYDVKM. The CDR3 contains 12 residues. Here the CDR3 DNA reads TGTGCCAGCGGGATTGGGGCTCAGCCCCAGCATTTT. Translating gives CASGIGAQPQHF.

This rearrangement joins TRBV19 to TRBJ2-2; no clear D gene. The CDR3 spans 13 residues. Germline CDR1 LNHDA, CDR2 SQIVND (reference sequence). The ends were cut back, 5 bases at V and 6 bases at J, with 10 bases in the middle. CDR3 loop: CASSFLVAGELFF. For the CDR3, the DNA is TGTGCCAGTAGTTTTTTGGTTGCCGGGGAGCTGTTTTTT.

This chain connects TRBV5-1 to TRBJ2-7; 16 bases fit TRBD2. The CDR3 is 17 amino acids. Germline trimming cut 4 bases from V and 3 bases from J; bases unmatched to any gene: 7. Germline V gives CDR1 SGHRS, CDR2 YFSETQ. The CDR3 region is CASSAGLAGGPGYEQYF. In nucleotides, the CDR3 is TGCGCCAGCAGCGCGGGACTAGCGGGAGGGCCAGGCTACGAGCAGTACTTC.

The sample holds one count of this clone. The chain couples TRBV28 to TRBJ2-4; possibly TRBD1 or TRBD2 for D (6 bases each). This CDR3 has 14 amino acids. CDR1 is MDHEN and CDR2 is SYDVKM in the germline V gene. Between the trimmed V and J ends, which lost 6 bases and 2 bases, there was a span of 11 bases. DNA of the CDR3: TGTGCCAGCAGCCTAGGGGGGTCCAAAAACATTCAGTACTTC. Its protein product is CASSLGGSKNIQYF.

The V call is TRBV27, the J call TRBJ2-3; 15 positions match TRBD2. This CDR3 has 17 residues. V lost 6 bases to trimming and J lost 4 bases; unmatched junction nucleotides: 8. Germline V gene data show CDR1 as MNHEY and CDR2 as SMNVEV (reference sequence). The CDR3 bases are TGTGCCAGCAGCTCTCCCGGACTAGCGGGAGGGTCAGATACGCAGTATTTT. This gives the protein CASSSPGLAGGSDTQYF.

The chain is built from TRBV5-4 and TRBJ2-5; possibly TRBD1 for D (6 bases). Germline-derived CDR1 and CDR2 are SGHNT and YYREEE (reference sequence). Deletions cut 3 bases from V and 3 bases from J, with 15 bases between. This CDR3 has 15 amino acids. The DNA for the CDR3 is TGTGCCAGCAGCTCAGCGAGAGGGACAAAAGAGACCCAGTACTTC. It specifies CASSSARGTKETQYF.